The 23 T cell receptor beta chains given below trace back to one sample, sequenced in a study of beta chain features in type 1 diabetes (dated by TCRdb to 2017 to 2018). Libraries came from the immunoSEQ multiplex PCR assay. The entire amount of isolated RNA was reverse transcribed using the High Capacity cDNA Reverse Transcription Kit, so the sequenced TCRB transcripts were expressed ones. TCRdb mirrors the immuneACCESS table, restricted to in-frame sequences. Some clones are absent from its copies; in checked studies, under half trace to an unresolved V gene, and the reason for the others is unknown. The sample records about 290,000 clones, 8% of which are singletons. The ten most abundant clones make up 1% of the sample. The sample comprised central memory CD4+ T cells from blood. These receptor sequences come from a young woman in good health.

The genes are TRBV27 and TRBJ2-6; 10 nucleotides align to TRBD1. CDR1 and CDR2 (germline): MNHEY, SMNVEV (reference sequence). V shed 8 bases and J 0 bases; nucleotides not matched to a gene: 19. The CDR3 has 21 residues. The CDR3 loop reads CASRRDLGQGSWSSGANVLTF. DNA of the CDR3: TGTGCCAGCCGCCGCGATCTGGGACAGGGGAGTTGGAGCTCTGGGGCCAACGTCCTGACTTTC.

J is TRBJ2-3 and V is TRBV4-1, with TRBD1 as a possible D gene (6 bases). CDR3 length: 19 amino acids. V was pared by 2 bases and J by 6 bases, with 27 bases between. Per the germline V gene, CDR1 is MGHRA and CDR2 is YSYEKL. The CDR3, as DNA: TGCGCCAGCAGCCAATCCCATCAGGGCGGGCGCCCAAGGGGGGATACGCAGTATTTT. Its protein product is CASSQSHQGGRPRGDTQYF.

This clone has only a few counts. This chain links TRBV11-1 with TRBJ2-1; 8 bases match TRBD1. The CDR3 extends over 17 amino acids. The ends lost 8 bases at V and 6 bases at J; junction bases unmatched: 18. The germline V gene encodes CDR1 SGHAT and CDR2 FQDESV (reference sequence). As DNA, the CDR3 is TGTGCCAGCCTATCCCCCCCCGGGACAGGTGGTATCAATGAGCAGTTCTTC. It specifies CASLSPPGTGGINEQFF.

The chain links TRBV6-1 to TRBJ2-2, with D possibly matching TRBD2 (6 bases). CDR1 MNHNS and CDR2 SASEGT come from the germline V gene. This CDR3 is built from 17 residues. The V gene lost 6 bases and the J gene lost 2 bases, with 19 bases spanning the gap. The CDR3 region has the DNA TGTGCCAGCAGAGAAAGAGGAGGGCAGCGAAACACCGGGGAGCTGTTTTTT. Protein product: CASRERGGQRNTGELFF.

The chain's CDR3 is CASSVSGGDQETQYF. CDR3 nucleotides: TGTGCCAGCAGCGTAAGCGGGGGGGACCAAGAGACCCAGTACTTC. The chain recombines TRBV9 with TRBJ2-5; 10 positions agree with TRBD2. Germline CDR1 is SGDLS and CDR2 is YYNGEE. V lost 1 base, J lost 0 bases, and 0 bases stayed unmatched. This CDR3 is 15 amino acids long.

This clone appeared a few times. The rearrangement uses TRBV12-5 and TRBJ1-3, with no clear D. The CDR3 has 12 amino acids. Deletions cut 4 bases from V and 7 bases from J, with 8 bases between. Germline-derived CDR1 and CDR2 are LGHNT and FRNRAP. CDR3 in amino acids: CASGSPLNTIYF. CDR3 coding DNA: TGTGCTAGTGGTTCACCACTGAACACCATATATTTT. Together with reference TRBV12-5 and TRBJ1-3, the CDR3 gives the full variable domain: DARVTQTPRHKVTEMGQEVTMRCQPILGHNTVFWYRQTMMQGLELLAYFRNRAPLDDSGMPKDRFSAEMPDATLATLKIQPSEPRDSAVYFCASGSPLNTIYFGEGSWLTVV.

This clone occurred many times. The chain recombines TRBV7-2 with TRBJ2-7; 9 bases are a match to TRBD1. J gave up 0 bases and V 0 bases, and 6 bases lay outside the gene matches. The germline V gene encodes CDR1 SGHTA and CDR2 FQGNSA. The CDR3 is 17 residues long. This CDR3 is CASSLAAGTGSSYEQYV. The CDR3 coding sequence is TGTGCCAGCAGCTTAGCTGCCGGGACAGGGAGCTCCTACGAGCAGTACGTC.

This clone showed up just a few times. The V gene is TRBV5-1, the J gene TRBJ2-5; 9 bases align to TRBD1. After removal of 3 bases from V and 5 bases from J, the junction contained 2 bases not matched to a gene. The CDR3 consists of 13 residues. The germline gives CDR1 SGHRS, CDR2 YFSETQ. The CDR3 loop reads CASSSGTGETQYF. CDR3 nucleotides: TGCGCCAGCAGCTCAGGGACAGGGGAGACCCAGTACTTC.

V and J are TRBV7-2 and TRBJ2-1; 12 bases are shared with TRBD2. This CDR3 contains 15 residues. From germline, CDR1 is SGHTA and CDR2 FQGNSA. After removal of 0 bases from V and 8 bases from J, the junction contained 2 bases not matched to a gene. DNA for the CDR3: TGTGCCAGCAGCTTAGCGGGACTAGCGGGCGATGAGCAGTTCTTC. It specifies CASSLAGLAGDEQFF.

The sample holds a few counts of this clone. The chain couples TRBV5-1 to TRBJ2-1; no clear D. The CDR3 has 14 amino acids. In germline, CDR1 is SGHRS, CDR2 YFSETQ. V gave up 5 bases and J gave up 4 bases, with 13 bases separating them. CDR3 region: CASSSTALYNEQFF. CDR3 nucleotides: TGCGCCAGCAGTTCGACTGCACTATACAATGAGCAGTTCTTC.

The genes are TRBV19 and TRBJ1-2, with TRBD1 identical over 8 bases. Germline V gene sequence: CDR1 LNHDA, CDR2 SQIVND (reference sequence). The V and J ends lost 7 bases and 4 bases, in that order; junction bases with no gene match: 8. The CDR3 covers 14 residues. In nucleotides, the CDR3 is TGTGCCAGTACCCTTCCAGGGGGCTTCTATGGCTACACCTTC. Translating gives CASTLPGGFYGYTF.

J is TRBJ1-4 and V is TRBV7-2; D call uncertain. V was cut by 1 base and J by 7 bases, with 10 bases left in between. From germline, CDR1 is SGHTA and CDR2 FQGNSA. This CDR3 contains 14 residues. The CDR3 nucleotides are TGTGCCAGCAGCTTAGGGTCTTCCAGTGAAAAACTGTTTTTT. Its translation: CASSLGSSSEKLFF.

The chain has TRBV11-3 and TRBJ2-3; 7 positions match TRBD1. The V gene's germline CDR1 is SGHNT and CDR2 YENEEA. Trimming took 5 bases from V and 5 from J; bases not matched to a gene: 16. The CDR3 spans 17 residues. CDR3 bases: TGTGCCAGCAGCCTTCATCCTGGTAGGGGGCAGGTAGATACGCAGTATTTT. It encodes CASSLHPGRGQVDTQYF.

Only a few counts were recorded for this clone. The J gene is TRBJ2-7, the V gene TRBV6-1; either TRBD1 or TRBD2 may fit D (5 bases each). CDR1 and CDR2 (germline): MNHNS, SASEGT. The CDR3 totals 15 residues. V was shortened by 2 bases and J by 4 bases, with 15 bases between the two germline ends. CDR3 DNA: TGTGCCAGCAGTGAATTGAGGGGAGTGGGTTACGAGCAGTACGTC. This gives the protein CASSELRGVGYEQYV.

The V call is TRBV14, the J call TRBJ1-1, with D hard to call. This CDR3 is built from 19 residues. Trimming left V 0 bases short and J 1 base short, with 21 bases between. The germline V gene encodes CDR1 SGHDN and CDR2 FVKESK. CDR3 sequence: CASSQDLFRRARQNTEAFF. The CDR3 nucleotides read TGTGCCAGCAGCCAAGACCTCTTTCGGCGGGCCAGACAGAACACTGAAGCTTTCTTT.

This clone was detected a few times. This chain's CDR3 is CASSYRPRTGYGYTF. The CDR3 DNA sequence: TGTGCCAGCAGCTATCGGCCGAGAACAGGTTATGGCTACACCTTC. The chain employs TRBV7-9 and TRBJ1-2, with D perhaps TRBD1 (5 bases). V was pared by 4 bases and J by 5 bases, with 17 bases between. The CDR3 has 15 amino acids. The germline gives CDR1 SEHNR, CDR2 FQNEAQ (reference sequence). The full variable domain, completed using reference TRBV7-9 and TRBJ1-2, is DTGVSQNPRHKITKRGQNVTFRCDPISEHNRLYWYRQTLGQGPEFLTYFQNEAQLEKSRLLSDRFSAERPKGSFSTLEIQRTEQGDSAMYLCASSYRPRTGYGYTFGSGTRLTVV.

The chain uses TRBV2 and TRBJ2-5; 11 bases map to TRBD2. Germline V gives CDR1 SNHLY, CDR2 FYNNEI. Trimming took 3 bases from V and 6 from J; bases not matched to a gene: 6. This CDR3 has 15 amino acids. CDR3 amino acids: CASSEDLAGGKTQYF. CDR3 in DNA: TGTGCCAGCAGTGAGGACCTAGCGGGAGGCAAGACCCAGTACTTC.

V usage is TRBV7-9 and J usage is TRBJ1-2, with 9 bases matching TRBD1. The V gene end was trimmed by 1 base and the J gene end by 4 bases; junction bases not matched to a gene: 1. This CDR3 region has 14 residues. Germline CDR1 and CDR2: SEHNR and FQNEAQ (reference sequence). This CDR3 is CASSLVTGGYGYTF. The DNA of the CDR3 is TGTGCCAGCAGCTTAGTGACAGGGGGCTATGGCTACACCTTC.

The V gene is TRBV19, the J gene TRBJ2-1; a weak D match, TRBD2 (7 bases). V lost 6 bases and J 6 bases, leaving 18 bases between the germline ends. This CDR3 spans 15 amino acids. CDR1 is LNHDA and CDR2 is SQIVND in the germline V gene (reference sequence). CDR3 DNA: TGTGCCAGTAGATCCCGGGGGGCAGGGATCAATGAGCAGTTCTTC. This translates into CASRSRGAGINEQFF. Combining the CDR3 with reference TRBV19 and TRBJ2-1 gives the whole variable domain DGGITQSPKYLFRKEGQNVTLSCEQNLNHDAMYWYRQDPGQGLRLIYYSQIVNDFQKGDIAEGYSVSREKKESFPLTVTSAQKNPTAFYLCASRSRGAGINEQFFGPGTRLTVL.

The chain recombines TRBV7-9 with TRBJ2-1; possibly TRBD1 for D (6 bases). CDR1 and CDR2 (germline): SEHNR, FQNEAQ (reference sequence). The CDR3 spans 15 residues. Trimming cost V 10 bases and J 1 base, with 17 bases left between them. CDR3 residues: CATPDKQGSYNEQFF. In nucleotides, the CDR3 is TGTGCCACCCCCGACAAACAGGGATCCTACAATGAGCAGTTCTTC.

This clone occurred a few times. This sample also contains other DNA sequences that code for the same CDR3. The V gene is TRBV7-2, the J gene TRBJ1-5; 7 bases line up with TRBD1. The CDR3 has 13 residues. Germline V gene lookup returns CDR1 SGHTA and CDR2 FQGNSA. V was pared by 2 bases and J by 6 bases, with 1 base of the junction left unmatched. This chain's CDR3 is CASSLQGGQPQHF. As DNA, the CDR3 is TGTGCCAGCAGCTTACAGGGGGGTCAGCCCCAGCATTTT.

This clone turned up a few times. V usage is TRBV18 and J usage is TRBJ1-2, with TRBD1 identical over 10 bases. CDR3 length equals 14 residues. Germline trimming cut 6 bases from V and 6 bases from J; bases unmatched to any gene: 7. Germline values: CDR1 KGHSH, CDR2 LQKENI. CDR3 residues: CASSELGTGDGYTF. In DNA, the CDR3 is TGTGCCAGCTCCGAGCTCGGGACAGGGGATGGCTACACCTTC.

V is TRBV21-1 and J is TRBJ2-7; the table's D call of TRBD1 was not tested on the DNA. TRBV21-1 is a recognized pseudogene. The CDR3 runs 13 residues. CDR3 in DNA: TGTGCCATTGCAGGGGGAAATACCTACGAGCAGTACTTC. Translated: CAIAGGNTYEQYF.